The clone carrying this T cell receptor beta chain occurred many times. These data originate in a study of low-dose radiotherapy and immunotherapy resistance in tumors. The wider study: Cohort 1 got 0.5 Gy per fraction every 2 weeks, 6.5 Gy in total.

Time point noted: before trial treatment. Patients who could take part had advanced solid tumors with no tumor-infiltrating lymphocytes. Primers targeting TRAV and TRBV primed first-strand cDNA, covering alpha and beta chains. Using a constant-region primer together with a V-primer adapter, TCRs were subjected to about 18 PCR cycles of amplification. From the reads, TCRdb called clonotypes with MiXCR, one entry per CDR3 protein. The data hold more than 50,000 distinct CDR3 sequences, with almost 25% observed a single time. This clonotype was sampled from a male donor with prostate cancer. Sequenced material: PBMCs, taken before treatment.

The CDR3 sequence: CASSSAGANTGELFF. In nucleotides, the CDR3 is TGTGCCAGCAGTTCCGCGGGGGCGAACACCGGGGAGCTGTTTTTT. The chain joins TRBV28 to TRBJ2-2, with 7 nucleotides matching TRBD2. V shed 4 bases, J shed 0 bases, and the junction held 2 bases outside the gene matches. Germline CDR1 and CDR2: MDHEN and SYDVKM. CDR3 length: 15 residues.